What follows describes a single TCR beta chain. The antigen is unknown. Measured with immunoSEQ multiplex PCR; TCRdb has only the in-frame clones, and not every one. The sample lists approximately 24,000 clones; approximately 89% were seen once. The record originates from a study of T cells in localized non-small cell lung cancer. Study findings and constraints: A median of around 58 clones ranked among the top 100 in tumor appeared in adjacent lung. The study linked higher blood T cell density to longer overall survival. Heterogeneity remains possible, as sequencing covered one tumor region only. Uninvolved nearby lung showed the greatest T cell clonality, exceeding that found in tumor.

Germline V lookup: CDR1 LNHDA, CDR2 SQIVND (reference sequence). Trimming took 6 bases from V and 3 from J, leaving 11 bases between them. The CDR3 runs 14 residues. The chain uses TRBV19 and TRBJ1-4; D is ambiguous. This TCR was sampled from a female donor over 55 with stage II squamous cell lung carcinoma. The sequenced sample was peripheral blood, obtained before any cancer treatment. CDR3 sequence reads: CASRSGSSNEKLFF. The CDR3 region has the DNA TGTGCCAGTAGGTCCGGGAGTTCTAATGAAAAACTGTTTTTT.